This TCR beta chain is drawn from a study of blood T cell repertoires in COVID-19. On the study more broadly: Sites in the United States, Italy and Spain provided acute and convalescent COVID-19 samples.

This CDR3 is 15 amino acids long. The V and J ends lost 2 bases and 3 bases, in that order; junction bases with no gene match: 4. Germline loops: CDR1 SGHDT, CDR2 YYEEEE. In the source study's methods: Cell counts per sample came from amplifying reference gene primers. Assay: immunoSEQ multiplex PCR; the TCRdb copy retains only in-frame clones and omits some. For V, J and clone size, that table is used; D and trimming come from the DNA. The sample shows 95,000 to 100,000 clones, 85% of them seen only once. The TCR was taken from a woman aged 70 to 79 with active or convalescent COVID-19. The source material was peripheral blood. This chain joins TRBV5-6 and TRBJ2-3; 9 bases are a match to TRBD2. In DNA form, the CDR3 reads TGTGCCAGCAGCTTTAGCGGGAGTGTTACAGATACGCAGTATTTT. Amino acids: CASSFSGSVTDTQYF.